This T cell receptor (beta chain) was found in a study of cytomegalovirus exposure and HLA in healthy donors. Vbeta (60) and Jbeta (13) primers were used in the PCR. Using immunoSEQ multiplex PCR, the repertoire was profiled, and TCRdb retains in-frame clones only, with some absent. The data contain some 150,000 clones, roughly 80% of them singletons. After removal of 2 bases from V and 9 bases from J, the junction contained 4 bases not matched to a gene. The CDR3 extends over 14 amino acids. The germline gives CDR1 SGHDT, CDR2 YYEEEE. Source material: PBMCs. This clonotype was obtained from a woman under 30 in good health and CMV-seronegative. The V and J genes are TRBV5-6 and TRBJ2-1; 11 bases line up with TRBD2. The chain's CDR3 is CASSLLAGVREQFF. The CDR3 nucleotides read TGTGCCAGCAGCTTACTAGCGGGAGTCCGTGAGCAGTTCTTC.